This T cell receptor beta chain is from a study of Graves' ophthalmopathy and Graves' hyperthyroidism. In the study overall: Peripheral blood samples were taken at initial diagnosis, before any treatment.

Transcripts of RNA were the source for amplifying TCR beta CDR3 regions. The authors performed first-round RT-PCR with HTBI primers and then a second-round multiplex PCR. Via MiXCR, TCRdb re-called the multiplex PCR reads, giving one row per CDR3 protein. The repertoire holds about 240,000 distinct CDR3 sequences, with about 46% as singletons. The V gene lost 2 bases and the J gene lost 5 bases, with 15 bases spanning the gap. This CDR3 region has 15 residues. Looked up from germline, CDR1 is SGHTA and CDR2 is FQGNSA. General study findings and limits: A 13-signature model separated ophthalmopathy from stable hyperthyroidism, reaching 85% to 90% sensitivity and 75% to 83% specificity cross-validated.

In the case of this clonotype: The antigen is not known.

Moderately to severely active ophthalmopathy under 3 months, CAS at least 3, NOSPECS at least 4. A diagnosis was made from clinical symptoms together with serum thyroxine, TRAb, thyroid ultrasound and orbital computed tomography. This chain links TRBV7-2 with TRBJ1-2, with D possibly matching TRBD1 (5 bases). The sequence was collected from an adult man with Graves' ophthalmopathy. The source material was peripheral blood. The CDR3 DNA reads TGTGCCAGCAGCTTACCGTACAGGACCCCGTATGGCTACACCTTC. It encodes CASSLPYRTPYGYTF.